This TCR beta chain comes out of a study of cytomegalovirus exposure and HLA in healthy donors. Findings of the study overall: Of the V segments, some could not be distinguished, including TRBV6-2 and TRBV6-3, and were excluded. What TCR beta sequences reportedly achieved was accurate prediction of HLA-A and HLA-B alleles in most subjects.

PCR involved 60 Vbeta and 13 Jbeta primers. Profiled with immunoSEQ multiplex PCR; TCRdb holds only in-frame clones, not every one. There are about 200,000 clones in the sample; 80% to 90% occur only once, and around 1.2% lies in the top ten. Germline CDR1 reads LGHNA; CDR2 reads YSLEER. This CDR3 is 15 amino acids long. Trimming cost V 4 bases and J 8 bases, with 18 bases left between them. A remark on this clone: The antigen remains undetermined.

This clonotype was sampled from a man aged 25-45 years in good health and CMV-seronegative. Sequencing was carried out using PBMCs. The V gene is TRBV4-3, the J gene TRBJ2-1; weak D call: TRBD1 (5 bases). The CDR3 region is CASSLQGSGFDEQFF. CDR3 nucleotide sequence: TGCGCCAGCAGCCTCCAAGGGTCAGGGTTCGATGAGCAGTTCTTC.